A selection of T cell receptor beta chains follows, all from one sample in a study of OX40 agonist ivuxolimab in advanced cancers. Libraries were prepared by immunoSEQ multiplex PCR; TCRdb keeps only in-frame clonotypes and omits some of them. This table has tens of thousands of clones, over 75% appearing once. Material: CD4+ or CD8+ T cells sorted from blood, obtained in a trial of the OX40 agonist ivuxolimab. The receptors stem from an adult with an advanced solid tumor such as melanoma, head and neck, liver or kidney cancer. The conserved cysteine and the conserved F or W are not part of the CDR3 here.

v_call: TRBV5-1; cdr3_aa: ASSGLAGAGTGELF
v_call: TRBV11-1; cdr3_aa: ASGPILANVLT
v_call: TRBV19; cdr3_aa: ASSYDVYGYT
v_call: TRBV29-1; cdr3_aa: SVEEVQGLNTEAF
v_call: TRBV2; cdr3_aa: ASRTQGYQPQH
v_call: TRBV5-1; cdr3_aa: ASSLGPSAKPGYT
v_call: TRBV5-1; cdr3_aa: ASSLWFMGGYSYEQY
v_call: TRBV5-5; cdr3_aa: ASSFSPGQGYGNTIY
v_call: TRBV6-1; cdr3_aa: ASARDFADTQY
v_call: TRBV6-5; cdr3_aa: ASSSGTSGLGELF
v_call: TRBV19; cdr3_aa: ASAQPIGPQH
v_call: TRBV19; cdr3_aa: ASSIPRTSGSGEQF
v_call: TRBV27; cdr3_aa: ASSFLGPPADTQY
v_call: TRBV5-1; cdr3_aa: ASSSSGQLNSPLH
v_call: TRBV28; cdr3_aa: ASSLATDTQY
v_call: TRBV19; cdr3_aa: ASSIISGSVQPQH
v_call: TRBV20-1; cdr3_aa: SASLGIGYT
v_call: TRBV5-1; cdr3_aa: ASSLQLAANNEQF
v_call: TRBV19; cdr3_aa: ATKWQPQNTGELF
v_call: TRBV18; cdr3_aa: ASSPPKGRSTGELF
v_call: TRBV29-1; cdr3_aa: SVGTLGGVDTQY
v_call: TRBV10-3; cdr3_aa: AIGGRASGTDTQY
v_call: TRBV13; cdr3_aa: ASSLDRSPYNEQF
v_call: TRBV27; cdr3_aa: ASSLYSGLAAYNEQF
v_call: TRBV7-9; cdr3_aa: ASSLKGTGGDGYT
v_call: TRBV19; cdr3_aa: ASSIPRTRYNEQF
v_call: TRBV4-1; cdr3_aa: ASSFSYVAGGQNEQF
v_call: TRBV4-3; cdr3_aa: ASSPRTSSYNEQF
v_call: TRBV2; cdr3_aa: ASSTGDTEAF
v_call: TRBV5-4; cdr3_aa: ASSFSGTGGEPKNIQY
v_call: TRBV13; cdr3_aa: ASSFPGQGPYEQY
v_call: TRBV30; cdr3_aa: AWRSGSTINTGELF
v_call: TRBV7-9; cdr3_aa: ASSSGLSFTDTQY
v_call: TRBV19; cdr3_aa: ASSREPYNEQF
v_call: TRBV11-2; cdr3_aa: ASSSRGFRGVQSGELF
v_call: TRBV6-5; cdr3_aa: ASSYARNYGYT
v_call: TRBV6-1; cdr3_aa: ASSGGQGEFQPQH
v_call: TRBV5-6; cdr3_aa: ASSLTDRMNTEAF
v_call: TRBV18; cdr3_aa: ASSPDWNTEAF
v_call: TRBV9; cdr3_aa: ASSVDYGTYEQY
v_call: TRBV7-6; cdr3_aa: ASSPRLKSTDTQY
v_call: TRBV27; cdr3_aa: ASSLTWGGELF
v_call: TRBV5-4; cdr3_aa: ASSLEWDSGNSPLH
v_call: TRBV18; cdr3_aa: ASSRSGMNTEAF
v_call: TRBV6-5; cdr3_aa: ASTLDGNYGYT
v_call: TRBV15; cdr3_aa: ATSRDLGPDTQY
v_call: TRBV6-5; cdr3_aa: ASSYSQKAF
v_call: TRBV7-3; cdr3_aa: ASTPGQGTDTQY
v_call: TRBV5-1; cdr3_aa: ASSRRLASETQY
v_call: TRBV2; cdr3_aa: ASSDRRGEKLF
v_call: TRBV9; cdr3_aa: ASSVLGAETQY
v_call: TRBV11-2; cdr3_aa: ASRPTGEGYT
v_call: TRBV18; cdr3_aa: ASSPVSGRPTDTQY
v_call: TRBV27; cdr3_aa: ASSFTQRNTEAF
v_call: TRBV28; cdr3_aa: ASRPAGNTGELF
v_call: TRBV7-2; cdr3_aa: ASSPYLAGRAYNEQF
v_call: TRBV9; cdr3_aa: ASSADRSRWSPLH
v_call: TRBV4-1; cdr3_aa: ASSPGGGRGNEKLF
v_call: TRBV18; cdr3_aa: ASSLGTGSNTEAF
v_call: TRBV27; cdr3_aa: ASSLNVNTEAF